The 7 T cell receptor beta chains below come from one sample, sequenced in a study of early T cells in non-severe SARS-CoV-2 infection. TCRdb used MiXCR to reprocess the 5' RACE reads, holding one entry per CDR3 protein. The table has 100,000 to 150,000 distinct CDR3 sequences, 15% seen once; the top ten hold 21%. The sequenced sample was whole blood. Source of these receptors: an adult who was a healthcare worker with PCR-confirmed SARS-CoV-2 infection or an uninfected control (not recorded which).

The genes are TRBV16 and TRBJ1-4; tentatively, D is TRBD1 (6 bases). Germline-derived CDR1 and CDR2 are KGHSY and FQNENV. Trimming pared 3 bases from V and 5 bases from J, leaving 16 bases between. There are 16 residues in the CDR3. CDR3 in DNA: TGTGCCAGCAGCCATGCCGACAGGACCCTCAATGAAAAACTGTTTTTT. It yields the protein CASSHADRTLNEKLFF.

The sample holds many counts of this clonotype. The chain links TRBV20-1 to TRBJ1-1; the D gene is possibly TRBD1 (6 bases). This CDR3 has 13 amino acids. Trimming took off 7 bases at V and 3 bases at J, with 15 bases between the two ends. Germline loops: CDR1 DFQATT, CDR2 SNEGSKA (reference sequence). In nucleotides, the CDR3 is TGCAGTGTCGCGACCAGGGGTTACACTGAAGCTTTCTTT. Its translation is CSVATRGYTEAFF.

V gene TRBV30 combines with J gene TRBJ1-2; a weak D match, TRBD1 (5 bases). This CDR3 is 14 amino acids long. V shed 5 bases and J shed 1 base, with 14 bases lying between them. CDR1 is GTSNPN and CDR2 is SVGIG in the germline V gene (reference sequence). CDR3 protein: CAWGDSHHNYGYTF. DNA of the CDR3: TGTGCCTGGGGCGACAGCCATCATAACTATGGCTACACCTTC.

This clonotype was observed at least ten times. The rearrangement joins TRBV6-5 to TRBJ1-5; D remains unclear. This CDR3 has 13 amino acids. Trimming cost V 0 bases and J 7 bases, with 7 bases left between them. In germline, CDR1 is MNHEY, CDR2 SVGAGI. CDR3 amino acids: CASSYSREQPQHF. Here the CDR3 DNA reads TGTGCCAGCAGTTACTCGAGGGAACAGCCCCAGCATTTT.

This chain uses TRBV5-4 with TRBJ2-5; D gene uncertain. The germline gives CDR1 SGHNT, CDR2 YYREEE (reference sequence). The ends were cut back, 7 bases at V and 2 bases at J, with 12 bases in the middle. The CDR3 has 13 amino acids. CDR3 DNA sequence: TGTGCCAGCCGGAACCAAGTTCAAGAGACCCAGTACTTC. Translation gives CASRNQVQETQYF. Using reference TRBV5-4 and TRBJ2-5 for the parts outside the CDR3, the full variable domain is ETGVTQSPTHLIKTRGQQVTLRCSSQSGHNTVSWYQQALGQGPQFIFQYYREEENGRGNFPPRFSGLQFPNYSSELNVNALELDDSALYLCASRNQVQETQYFGPGTRLLVL.

The chain joins TRBV4-2 to TRBJ2-3, with a possible D match to TRBD1 (5 bases). This CDR3 is 14 amino acids long. CDR1 LGHNA and CDR2 YNFKEQ come from the germline V gene. Trimming pared 1 base from V and 1 base from J, leaving 6 bases between. The CDR3 sequence is CASSQVGGTDTQYF. CDR3 DNA: TGTGCCAGCAGCCAAGTAGGGGGCACAGATACGCAGTATTTT.

The sample holds one count of this clonotype. V and J are TRBV29-1 and TRBJ2-2, with D uncertain. The ends were cut back, 7 bases at V and 3 bases at J, with 6 bases in the middle. This CDR3 comprises 11 residues. The germline CDR1 and CDR2 sequences are SQVTM and ANQGSEA. The CDR3 DNA sequence: TGCAGCGCCGGCGACACCGGGGAGCTGTTTTTT. Residues: CSAGDTGELFF.